Shown below are 6 T cell receptor beta chains from a single sample sequenced in a study of blood T cell repertoires in COVID-19. The data were produced by immunoSEQ multiplex PCR, yet TCRdb's version contains in-frame clones alone and is incomplete. The sample includes some 430,000 clones, roughly 88% of them seen just once. Specimen: PBMCs or T cells enriched from blood (not recorded which). Source of these receptors: a man between 18 and 35 years old who had recovered from COVID-19.

CDR3 sequence (DNA): TGTGCCAGTAGAATGAACTTCAATCAGCCCCAGCATTTT. Protein product: CASRMNFNQPQHF. V gene TRBV19 combines with J gene TRBJ1-5; no clear D gene. The CDR3 has 13 amino acids. Germline assignment: CDR1 LNHDA and CDR2 SQIVND (reference sequence). Trimming removed 6 bases at V and 3 bases at J, with 9 bases between. The complete variable domain, with remaining parts taken from reference TRBV19 and TRBJ1-5, reads DGGITQSPKYLFRKEGQNVTLSCEQNLNHDAMYWYRQDPGQGLRLIYYSQIVNDFQKGDIAEGYSVSREKKESFPLTVTSAQKNPTAFYLCASRMNFNQPQHFGDGTRLSIL.

This sequence joins TRBV5-5 and TRBJ1-1, with D hard to call. From germline, CDR1 is SGHKS and CDR2 YYEKEE (reference sequence). The CDR3 is 12 residues long. With 1 base removed from V and 2 bases from J, the gap between germline ends came to 3 bases. For the CDR3, the DNA is TGTGCCAGCAGCTTGCTTAACACTGAAGCTTTCTTT. This gives the protein CASSLLNTEAFF.

V is TRBV5-1 and J is TRBJ1-4, with TRBD1 matching over 9 bases. The CDR3 loop spans 16 amino acids. The V segment lost 0 bases and the J segment 5 bases; nucleotides outside the gene matches: 5. CDR1 and CDR2 (germline): SGHRS, YFSETQ. As DNA, the CDR3 is TGCGCCAGCAGCTTGGCCTACGGGACAGGGAATGAAAAACTGTTTTTT. Translating it yields CASSLAYGTGNEKLFF.

This clone has just a few counts. The V call is TRBV5-1, the J call TRBJ2-1; 10 bases are a match to TRBD2. The trim removed 4 bases at V and 6 bases at J, leaving 4 bases unmatched. Per the germline V gene, CDR1 is SGHRS and CDR2 is YFSETQ. The CDR3 runs 14 residues. DNA for the CDR3: TGCGCCAGCAGCCTTAGCGGGGGGCCCAATGAGCAGTTCTTC. Its protein is CASSLSGGPNEQFF.

There are a few counts of this clone. The V call is TRBV27, the J call TRBJ2-2, with 7 bases that match TRBD2. V trimming: 10 bases; J trimming: 5 bases; junction bases outside the gene matches: 10. The germline V gene encodes CDR1 MNHEY and CDR2 SMNVEV (reference sequence). CDR3 size: 14 residues. This CDR3 reads CATLAAPGTGELFF. CDR3 sequence (DNA): TGTGCCACTCTAGCGGCCCCGGGTACCGGGGAGCTGTTTTTT.

The rearrangement joins TRBV5-8 to TRBJ2-3; D uncertain. Germline V lookup: CDR1 SGHTS, CDR2 YDEGEE. The V end was cut by 0 bases, the J end by 6 bases, with 5 bases between. The length of the CDR3 is 12 residues. The CDR3 loop is CASSLGLDTQYF. For the CDR3, the DNA is TGTGCCAGCAGCTTGGGACTTGATACGCAGTATTTT.